This TCR beta chain was obtained from a study of human T cells and chemical hapten exposure. Findings and caveats of the study: Expanded TCRs were compared with controls, and the expanded TCRs formed significantly more large CDR3 similarity clusters.

Comment on this clonotype: Its matching antigen is unknown.

Time point in this sample: patch test 1, 2 weeks after DPC sensitization. The treatment was: therapeutic diphenylcyclopropenone sensitization with weekly scalp DPC. For the library, individual cDNA molecules each received unique molecular identifiers. TCRdb reanalysed the RACE reads using MiXCR and keeps one entry per CDR3 protein. The table shows around 340,000 distinct CDR3 sequences, with under 9% occurring only once. V lost 6 bases and J lost 7, with 12 bases in between. There are 13 residues in the CDR3. This chain joins TRBV12-3 or TRBV12-4 and TRBJ2-2, with unresolved D. The input for sequencing was whole blood, taken in connection with sensitization to the hapten diphenylcyclopropenone (DPC). This TCR came from a woman aged 18-30 years with alopecia areata. Some clones in this sample may be carry-over from other donors' samples. CDR3 sequence reads: CASRPYKGGELFF. CDR3 DNA: TGTGCCAGCAGGCCGTACAAGGGCGGGGAGCTGTTTTTT.